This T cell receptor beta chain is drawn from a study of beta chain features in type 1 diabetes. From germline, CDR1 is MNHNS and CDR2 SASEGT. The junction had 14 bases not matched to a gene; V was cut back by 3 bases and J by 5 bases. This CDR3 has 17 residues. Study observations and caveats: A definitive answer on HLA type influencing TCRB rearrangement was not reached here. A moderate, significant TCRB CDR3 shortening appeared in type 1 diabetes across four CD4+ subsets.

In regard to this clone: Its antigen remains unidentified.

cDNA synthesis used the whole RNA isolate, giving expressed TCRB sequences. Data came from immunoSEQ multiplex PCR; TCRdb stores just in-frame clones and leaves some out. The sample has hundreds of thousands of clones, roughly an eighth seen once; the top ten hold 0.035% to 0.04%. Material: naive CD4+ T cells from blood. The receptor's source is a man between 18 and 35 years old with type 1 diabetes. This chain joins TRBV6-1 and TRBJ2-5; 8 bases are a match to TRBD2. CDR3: CASSDRLAGAQGETQYF. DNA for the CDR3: TGTGCCAGCAGTGATCGCCTAGCGGGTGCCCAGGGGGAGACCCAGTACTTC.